This is a list of T cell receptor beta chains from one sample in a study of cytomegalovirus exposure and HLA in healthy donors. Assay used: immunoSEQ multiplex PCR; TCRdb lists only in-frame clones, some missing. The table lists under 200,000 clones, roughly 65% of them singletons. Sequencing was done on a sample of PBMCs. The receptors derive from a woman younger than 35 in good health and CMV-seropositive. The CDR3 runs from the conserved cysteine through the conserved F or W. A D gene is named only where the DNA matches it firmly. Clone size is stated in some rows and not others, as once, few, many or a class when expanded.

length	D	V	J	size	CDR3
13	.	TRBV6-5	TRBJ1-5	.	CASGGQFNQPQHF
16	TRBD2	TRBV6-5	TRBJ2-1	few	CASSYEGGRAGFEQFF
14	.	TRBV7-9	TRBJ1-4	few	CASSLVLVDEKLFF
17	TRBD1	TRBV7-9	TRBJ1-4	.	CASSRRAGGATNEKLFF
15	.	TRBV6-6	TRBJ1-1	.	CASSYSAEPNTEAFF
16	TRBD2	TRBV5-6	TRBJ2-5	few	CASSLVAGESQETQYF
13	.	TRBV7-2	TRBJ2-7	.	CASSLEAPVEQYF
17	TRBD2	TRBV5-4	TRBJ2-2	.	CASSPTSGRGHTGELFF
16	TRBD1	TRBV9	TRBJ2-3	.	CASSVADRAGTDTQYF
15	TRBD2	TRBV27	TRBJ2-7	.	CASSFFSGSLYEQYF
16	.	TRBV15	TRBJ1-4	.	CATSRDLAATNEKLFF
13	TRBD1	TRBV19	TRBJ2-3	once	CASTGQSTDTQYF
15	TRBD1	TRBV6-6	TRBJ1-5	.	CASSYGTGFTQPQHF
12	.	TRBV7-9	TRBJ2-2	few	CASSSYAGELFF
18	TRBD1	TRBV9	TRBJ2-4	few	CASSVGTGDPLAKNIQYF
20	TRBD1	TRBV12-5	TRBJ2-6	.	CASGLDQGASLQFGANVLTF
15	TRBD1	TRBV6-6	TRBJ1-2	.	CATRDRVVSPYGYTF
15	.	TRBV30	TRBJ2-3	.	CAWNRDGYSTDTQYF